Each of the 9 T cell receptor beta chains below was sequenced from the same sample in a study of control samples from healthy donors and cancer patients. Repertoires were generated with immunoSEQ multiplex PCR, while TCRdb's copy carries only in-frame clones and drops some. The sample includes roughly 180,000 clones, just under 95% of them seen just once. Material for sequencing was blood. Source of these receptors: a woman aged 55 to 70 in good health.

This clone came up once. The V call is TRBV5-5, the J call TRBJ1-3; TRBD1 agrees at 7 bases. Germline CDR1 reads SGHKS; CDR2 reads YYEKEE (reference sequence). The CDR3 covers 14 residues. V lost 4 bases and J lost 3; bases outside the gene matches: 4. CDR3 residues: CASSKQGHGNTIYF. For the CDR3, the DNA is TGTGCCAGCAGCAAACAGGGGCATGGAAACACCATATATTTT.

V and J are TRBV10-3 and TRBJ2-1, with TRBD1 identical over 10 bases. Germline CDR1 ENHRY, CDR2 SYGVKD. The CDR3 is made up of 14 amino acids. V trimming: 5 bases; J trimming: 8 bases; junction bases outside the gene matches: 6. DNA of the CDR3: TGTGCCATCAGTTCCGGGACAGGGGACCATGAGCAGTTCTTC. It encodes CAISSGTGDHEQFF.

This rearrangement joins TRBV3-1 (or the pseudogene TRBV3-2) to TRBJ2-1; 13 bases line up with TRBD2. Germline assignment: CDR1 LGHDT and CDR2 YNNKEL (reference sequence). V was clipped by 2 bases and J by 5 bases; unmatched bases: 3. The CDR3 covers 16 residues. In nucleotides, the CDR3 is TGTGCCAGCAGCCAACGGACTAGCGGGGGCCACAATGAGCAGTTCTTC. This translates into CASSQRTSGGHNEQFF.

The V call is TRBV7-9, the J call TRBJ1-1; tentative D call: TRBD1 (5 bases). CDR1 and CDR2 (germline): SEHNR, FQNEAQ (reference sequence). V lost 3 bases and J lost 7, with 12 bases in between. The CDR3 length is 13 residues. As DNA, the CDR3 is TGTGCCAGCAGCTTCGGTGGGCAGGGTGAAGCTTTCTTT. This encodes CASSFGGQGEAFF.

V and J are TRBV4-1 and TRBJ2-7, with D perhaps matching TRBD1 (6 bases). Germline-derived CDR1 and CDR2 are MGHRA and YSYEKL. V was cut by 1 base and J by 9 bases, with 19 bases left in between. The CDR3 has 15 residues. CDR3 nucleotides: TGCGCCAGCAGCCAAGTCGGGACATGGCTTGAGGGGCAGTACTTC. This encodes CASSQVGTWLEGQYF.

The genes are TRBV6-5 and TRBJ2-7, with D uncertain. Germline lookup yields CDR1 MNHEY and CDR2 SVGAGI. The CDR3 is 11 amino acids. The V and J ends lost 7 bases and 2 bases respectively, with 6 bases between them. The CDR3 reads CASMAPYEQYF. CDR3 nucleotides: TGTGCCAGCATGGCTCCCTACGAGCAGTACTTC.

The chain carries TRBV19 and TRBJ1-2, with 10 bases aligning to TRBD1. The CDR3 extends over 15 amino acids. Looked up from germline, CDR1 is LNHDA and CDR2 is SQIVND (reference sequence). The V segment lost 8 bases and the J segment 2 bases; nucleotides outside the gene matches: 8. The CDR3 loop reads CASSGQGMGNYGYTF. The CDR3 DNA reads TGTGCCAGTTCGGGACAGGGGATGGGGAACTATGGCTACACCTTC.

The gene calls are TRBV6-6 and TRBJ2-3, with 9 bases identical to TRBD2. This CDR3 is built from 15 residues. Germline CDR1 is MNHNY and CDR2 is SVGAGI (reference sequence). The CDR3 nucleotides read TGTGCAACAAAAGGGCTAGCGGGGACCACAGATACGCAGTATTTT. It yields the protein CATKGLAGTTDTQYF.

The chain uses TRBV6-2 or TRBV6-3 and TRBJ1-4; D is unclear. The V and J ends lost 2 bases and 2 bases respectively, with 18 bases between them. Germline V gene sequence: CDR1 MNHEY, CDR2 SVGEGT. This CDR3 is 18 amino acids long. The chain's CDR3 is CASSYGNGRPGTNEKLFF. CDR3 nucleotides: TGTGCCAGCAGTTACGGGAACGGCAGGCCTGGGACTAATGAAAAACTGTTTTTT.